This TCR beta chain is from a study of spatial heterogeneity in lung cancer. Study overall: Sequenced were any available follow-up PBMC samples, which had been obtained a median of about 22 months after resection.

Time point described: blood at routine non-recurrence follow-up after resection. Whole RNA, isolated from tumor, nontumor lung or frozen PBMC, was sequenced without prior sorting. The ends were cut back, 1 base at V and 0 bases at J, with 22 bases in the middle. This CDR3 spans 19 amino acids. Germline-derived CDR1 and CDR2 are SGHDN and FVKESK. TCRdb passed the 5' RACE reads through MiXCR, listing each CDR3 protein once. The profile shows about 120,000 distinct CDR3 sequences, 12% of them singletons. This TCR came from a male donor with early-stage non-small cell lung cancer. The J gene is TRBJ2-7, the V gene TRBV14; D may be TRBD1 or TRBD2 (5 bases each). The sample in question was PBMCs, obtained at follow-up. CDR3 nucleotide sequence: TGTGCCAGCAGCCAAGGAGGCCCCAGGGAGACACTTCTCTCCTACGAGCAGTACTTC. Its translation: CASSQGGPRETLLSYEQYF.